This T cell receptor beta chain was found in a study of regulatory T cells in long-lasting Graves disease (dated by TCRdb to the early 2020s). For context, the study as a whole: To count as having persistent Graves' disease, a patient had to have received antithyroid drug treatment for over 5 years with TSH receptor autoantibodies remaining persistently positive. TCR sequencing covered 13 persistent and around 20 newly diagnosed Graves' disease patients, some 35 samples in total. This study used TCR sequencing and RNA sequencing of peripheral blood to compare persistent Graves' disease patients against newly diagnosed Graves' disease patients. Persistent Graves' disease patients in the clinical cohort had taken antithyroid drugs for 9.5 to 13 years on average. The study was conducted in China and was registered as a clinical trial. Study-level results and caveats: Persistent patients shared more public clonotypes among themselves (more than 2,500) than newly diagnosed patients did (approximately 900). Lower TCR Shannon entropy and fewer highly expanded clones were observed in persistent Graves' disease patients than in newly diagnosed patients, which suggested clonal expansion. Peripheral blood alone was examined, since thyroid tissue, which constituted the primary lesion, could not be accessed. Only the TCR beta chain was sequenced and analyzed. Preferential use of TRBV28, TRBJ1-2 and TRBJ2-5 was observed in persistent disease, whereas TRBV20-1 and TRBJ2-1 were favored in newly diagnosed disease. As a limitation, the authors acknowledged that the small sample size may reduce accuracy.

Libraries were constructed by multiplex PCR. TCRdb records Illumina HiSeq 4000 as the sequencer. CDR3 regions were amplified by Arm-PCR with iRepertoire HTBI primers to construct TCR beta libraries. Before sequencing, the PCR products went through gel purification. As for the authors' bioinformatics: Across samples, approximately 68 TRBV and 13 to 15 TRBJ segments were identified and used for gene usage analysis of CDR3 amino acid clonotypes. COPE and FqMerger were used to merge filtered high-quality paired reads into contigs. BLAST was used to align contigs to IMGT TRBV, TRBD and TRBJ reference genes, with CDR3 defined following IMGT. Highly expanded clones were defined as clonotypes with a frequency above 0.1%. Shannon entropy was used to measure repertoire diversity, and the Gini coefficient was used to measure V-J evenness. Clonotypes shared by more than one individual were considered public. TCRdb reanalyzed the raw reads on its own, using fastp at Q25 for trimming and MiXCR for clone calling, and kept in-frame beta chains. Entries that share a CDR3 protein sequence are merged under the most common genes and DNA. Here the V and J calls rest on TCRdb's processing, not on the authors' analysis. The table for this sample lists roughly 490,000 distinct CDR3 sequences; roughly 23% of them were counted only once. In total, the top ten clones hold approximately 14% of the sample.

This clonotype was seen at least ten times. What antigen it recognizes has not been identified. The record has no base qualities; no much larger clone is one base away. The CDR3 has 17 amino acids, counting the end cysteine and phenylalanine. Of all the DNA, just the CDR3 is kept, 51 bases in frame from base 1. Based on the germline V gene, the CDR1 and CDR2 sequences are MNHEY and SVGEGT. The germline V and J ends show losses of 2 bases and 4 bases respectively, and no gene match explains 8 bases of the junction. Taken with the paper, the label for time point translates to: persistent/refractory GD, antithyroid drugs over 5 years with positive TRAb. For both TCR sequencing and RNA sequencing, RNA was extracted from PBMCs in TRIzol. The diagnosis of Graves' disease was made according to American Thyroid Association guidelines. Patients for the study were recruited at an endocrinology department in Xi'an, China. Each patient gave roughly 10 milliliters of peripheral blood, collected in an EDTA anticoagulant tube. PBMCs were isolated by Ficoll Paque Plus density gradient separation without further T cell sorting. An Agilent 2100 Bioanalyzer and agarose gel were used to assess RNA quality, and a NanoDrop 2000 was used to measure RNA concentration.

This material consisted of peripheral blood mononuclear cells (PBMCs), taken when the disease was refractory, from a patient treated with antithyroid drugs. The chain joins TRBV6-2 or TRBV6-3 to TRBJ2-2; TRBD1 fits 9 bases in the junction. The origin of this receptor is a female donor with Graves disease. The CDR3 sequence is CASSYTRQGEGTGELFF. In nucleotides, the sequence is TGTGCCAGCAGTTACACCAGACAGGGGGAAGGCACCGGGGAGCTGTTTTTT.